These 28 T cell receptor beta chains were sequenced from one sample in a study of blood T cell repertoires in COVID-19. Repertoires were generated with immunoSEQ multiplex PCR, while TCRdb's copy carries only in-frame clones and drops some. The sample comprises 110,000 or so clones, around 90% of which are singletons, and approximately 4.2% rests with the top ten. Sequencing was carried out using peripheral blood. The source of these receptors is a woman between 45 and 65 years old with acute or convalescent COVID-19.

This chain links TRBV28 with TRBJ2-7; 8 nucleotides align to TRBD1. This CDR3 is 13 amino acids long. Per the germline V gene, CDR1 is MDHEN and CDR2 is SYDVKM. The J segment lost 6 bases and the V segment lost 2 bases, leaving 3 bases of the junction unmatched. This CDR3 reads CASSLQGAGEQYF. The CDR3 bases are TGTGCCAGCAGTTTACAGGGGGCCGGCGAGCAGTACTTC. The variable domain in full, with the rest retrieved from reference TRBV28 and TRBJ2-7, is DVKVTQSSRYLVKRTGEKVFLECVQDMDHENMFWYRQDPGLGLRLIYFSYDVKMKEKGDIPEGYSVSREKKERFSLILESASTNQTSMYLCASSLQGAGEQYFGPGTRLTVT.

The V and J genes are TRBV30 and TRBJ1-2; a possible D gene is TRBD1 (5 bases). Germline V CDR1 and CDR2: GTSNPN, SVGIG (reference sequence). With 6 bases removed from V and 5 bases from J, the gap between germline ends came to 13 bases. The CDR3 spans 12 residues. The CDR3: CACTGLSYGYTF. The DNA for the CDR3 is TGTGCCTGCACAGGTTTATCTTATGGCTACACCTTC.

The chain joins TRBV4-2 to TRBJ1-1; 10 nucleotides agree with TRBD1. CDR3 length: 14 residues. Germline CDR1 and CDR2: LGHNA and YNFKEQ. V shed 9 bases and J 5 bases; nucleotides not matched to a gene: 9. The DNA for the CDR3 is TGTGCCAGAGACGGGGACAGGGGAGGGACTGAAGCTTTCTTT. This encodes CARDGDRGGTEAFF.

The chain has TRBV19 and TRBJ2-2, with D possibly TRBD1 on 7 matching bases. The CDR3 consists of 15 residues. Germline loops: CDR1 LNHDA, CDR2 SQIVND (reference sequence). V was pared by 0 bases and J by 5 bases, with 10 bases between. The CDR3 region is CASSIEAGGTGELFF. In nucleotides, the CDR3 is TGTGCCAGTAGTATAGAGGCAGGGGGGACCGGGGAGCTGTTTTTT.

V usage is TRBV7-2 and J usage is TRBJ1-6, with unresolved D. Germline assignment: CDR1 SGHTA and CDR2 FQGNSA. The CDR3 has 15 amino acids. V was trimmed by 0 bases and J by 6 bases, leaving 9 bases between them. CDR3 DNA sequence: TGTGCCAGCAGCTTAGCGATATTGAGTAATTCACCCCTCCACTTT. It encodes CASSLAILSNSPLHF.

The chain employs TRBV5-1 and TRBJ1-1; 8 bases map to TRBD1. In germline, CDR1 is SGHRS, CDR2 YFSETQ. Trimming cost V 4 bases and J 3 bases; bases outside gene matches: 5. CDR3 length: 14 amino acids. For the CDR3, the DNA is TGCGCCAGCAGCCGGACAGGGAGTGACACTGAAGCTTTCTTT. Amino acid sequence: CASSRTGSDTEAFF.

The V and J genes are TRBV28 and TRBJ1-5; 8 positions match TRBD1. The CDR3 has 16 amino acids. After removal of 6 bases from V and 6 bases from J, the junction contained 13 bases not matched to a gene. Germline V gene lookup returns CDR1 MDHEN and CDR2 SYDVKM. This CDR3 reads CASSVLGQGEGQPQHF. As DNA, the CDR3 is TGTGCCAGCAGCGTTCTAGGACAGGGAGAGGGTCAGCCCCAGCATTTT.

V is TRBV5-5 and J is TRBJ2-1; D may be TRBD1 (5 bases). Trimming stripped 1 base from V and 6 bases from J, with 11 bases between. This CDR3 has 14 amino acids. Germline V gives CDR1 SGHKS, CDR2 YYEKEE (reference sequence). The CDR3 nucleotides read TGTGCCAGCAGCTTGTTCCAGGGTGGCAATGAGCAGTTCTTC. It encodes CASSLFQGGNEQFF.

The V call is TRBV4-2, the J call TRBJ1-6; 7 bases are a match to TRBD1. The CDR3 spans 15 residues. Germline-derived CDR1 and CDR2 are LGHNA and YNFKEQ. With 4 bases clipped from V and 7 bases from J, the junction kept 7 bases outside the gene matches. The CDR3 DNA is TGTGCCAGCAGCCCGAGACAGGGTGACAATTCACCCCTCCACTTT. The encoded protein is CASSPRQGDNSPLHF.

This chain joins TRBV6-6 and TRBJ2-7; D perhaps matches TRBD2 (7 bases). V shed 6 bases and J shed 7 bases, with 19 bases lying between them. The CDR3 is made up of 14 amino acids. The germline V gene has CDR1 MNHNY and CDR2 SVGAGI (reference sequence). The CDR3: CASSPEGGIMEQYF. In DNA form, the CDR3 reads TGTGCCAGCAGCCCCGAGGGGGGGATCATGGAGCAGTACTTC.

The chain is built from TRBV27 and TRBJ2-1; weak D call: TRBD1 (6 bases). Germline CDR1 MNHEY, CDR2 SMNVEV (reference sequence). V lost 5 bases and J 0 bases, leaving 14 bases between the germline ends. The CDR3 spans 16 residues. CDR3 region: CASSTTGWSSYNEQFF. CDR3 bases: TGTGCCAGCAGTACGACAGGTTGGAGCTCCTACAATGAGCAGTTCTTC.

CDR3 in amino acids: CASSFGGGRGAGDTQYF. In DNA, the CDR3 is TGTGCCAGCAGCTTCGGGGGAGGCCGGGGGGCAGGAGATACGCAGTATTTT. The chain has TRBV11-3 and TRBJ2-3, with D possibly TRBD2 on 7 matching bases. V was shortened by 3 bases and J by 5 bases, with 21 bases between the two germline ends. The CDR3 consists of 17 residues. Germline V gene sequence: CDR1 SGHNT, CDR2 YENEEA.

V gene TRBV5-8 combines with J gene TRBJ2-3; a weak D match, TRBD2 (6 bases). Germline CDR1 and CDR2: SGHTS and YDEGEE. The CDR3 is made up of 15 amino acids. Trimming pared 0 bases from V and 4 bases from J, leaving 12 bases between. This CDR3 reads CASSLERGRSDTQYF. DNA for the CDR3: TGTGCCAGCAGCTTGGAACGGGGGAGGTCAGATACGCAGTATTTT.

This chain connects TRBV10-3 to TRBJ1-3; D is undetermined. The germline V and J ends were trimmed by 3 bases and 14 bases, with 14 bases remaining between them. This CDR3 comprises 12 residues. From germline, CDR1 is ENHRY and CDR2 SYGVKD. CDR3 nucleotides: TGTGCCATCAGTGATAGAGAGAGTCGGTTATATTTT. Amino acid sequence: CAISDRESRLYF.

The rearrangement uses TRBV3-1 (or the pseudogene TRBV3-2) and TRBJ2-1; 8 nucleotides line up with TRBD2. The CDR3 consists of 17 residues. Trimming cost V 0 bases and J 2 bases; bases outside gene matches: 6. Germline V CDR1 and CDR2: LGHDT, YNNKEL (reference sequence). The CDR3 DNA reads as TGTGCCAGCAGCCAAGATTTGCAGCGGGGGCCCTACAATGAGCAGTTCTTC. This sequence encodes CASSQDLQRGPYNEQFF.

In DNA form, the CDR3 reads TGTGCCAGCAGTAAAAGGCTTGCGGGTGAAGCTTTCTTT. Translating gives CASSKRLAGEAFF. The genes are TRBV6-5 and TRBJ1-1; D is uncertain. V was shortened by 5 bases and J by 7 bases, with 14 bases between the two germline ends. From germline, CDR1 is MNHEY and CDR2 SVGAGI. This CDR3 spans 13 amino acids.

The V and J genes are TRBV6-5 and TRBJ1-1; no reliable D call. The CDR3 totals 14 residues. Germline CDR1 is MNHEY and CDR2 is SVGAGI. Between the trimmed V and J ends, which lost 7 bases and 3 bases, there was a span of 15 bases. The CDR3 loop is CASTSWGADTEAFF. The CDR3 bases are TGTGCCAGCACCTCGTGGGGAGCGGACACTGAAGCTTTCTTT.

V and J are TRBV14 and TRBJ2-7; 7 bases map to TRBD1. The CDR3 runs 15 residues. CDR1 SGHDN and CDR2 FVKESK come from the germline V gene. The V and J ends lost 2 bases and 3 bases, in that order; junction bases with no gene match: 7. CDR3 nucleotides: TGTGCCAGCAGCCAATGGAACCGGGACAGCTACGAGCAGTACTTC. This encodes CASSQWNRDSYEQYF.

This chain connects TRBV6-2 or TRBV6-3 to TRBJ1-2, with D unclear. Trimming took off 5 bases at V and 5 bases at J, with 9 bases between the two ends. CDR3 length: 12 residues. Germline V gives CDR1 MNHEY, CDR2 SVGEGT. CDR3 DNA sequence: TGTGCCAGCAGTGCCGCAGATTATGGCTACACCTTC. Protein sequence: CASSAADYGYTF.

The chain employs TRBV28 and TRBJ1-2, with D hard to call. The CDR3 extends over 15 amino acids. Trimming took off 6 bases at V and 5 bases at J, with 19 bases between the two ends. CDR1 and CDR2 from the germline V gene are MDHEN and SYDVKM. DNA of the CDR3: TGTGCCAGCAGAAATTTCGGTTCGGGATTATATGGCTACACCTTC. Translating gives CASRNFGSGLYGYTF.

This clone has only one observation. The CDR3 region has the DNA TGTGCCAGCTCACCCAGGTTAGACTCTGGAAACACCATATATTTT. Translating gives CASSPRLDSGNTIYF. This chain uses TRBV18 with TRBJ1-3; unclear D gene. CDR1 KGHSH and CDR2 LQKENI come from the germline V gene. This CDR3 is 15 amino acids long. V was clipped by 3 bases and J by 0 bases, with 9 bases between them. The whole variable domain, filled in from reference TRBV18 and TRBJ1-3, reads NAGVMQNPRHLVRRRGQEARLRCSPMKGHSHVYWYRQLPEEGLKFMVYLQKENIIDESGMPKERFSAEFPKEGPSILRIQQVVRGDSAAYFCASSPRLDSGNTIYFGEGSWLTVV.

V usage is TRBV5-4 and J usage is TRBJ1-3; the D gene is possibly TRBD1 (6 bases). The CDR3 has 15 amino acids. Trimming pared 4 bases from V and 0 bases from J, leaving 11 bases between. Germline lookup yields CDR1 SGHNT and CDR2 YYREEE (reference sequence). The CDR3 sequence: CASSIDRLSGNTIYF. CDR3 sequence (DNA): TGTGCCAGCAGCATAGACAGGCTCTCTGGAAACACCATATATTTT.

This clone was detected a few times. The CDR3 spells CASSLSGSGNTIYF. The DNA of the CDR3 is TGTGCCAGCAGCCTCTCGGGCTCTGGAAACACCATATATTTT. The chain is built from TRBV7-3 and TRBJ1-3; D gene ambiguous. V shed 5 bases and J shed 0 bases, with 8 bases lying between them. The germline V gene has CDR1 SGHTA and CDR2 FQGTGA. CDR3 length: 14 amino acids.

The V gene is TRBV10-3, the J gene TRBJ2-3, with 8 bases identical to TRBD1. Trimming at V came to 6 bases and at J to 3 bases, leaving 2 bases not matched to a gene. Germline V gene lookup returns CDR1 ENHRY and CDR2 SYGVKD. The CDR3 spans 13 residues. CDR3 sequence: CAIRQGGTDTQYF. The CDR3 DNA reads as TGTGCCATCAGACAGGGGGGTACAGATACGCAGTATTTT.

This sequence joins TRBV27 and TRBJ1-3; D not certain. CDR3 length: 15 amino acids. Germline V gene lookup returns CDR1 MNHEY and CDR2 SMNVEV (reference sequence). With 4 bases removed from V and 0 bases from J, the gap between germline ends came to 10 bases. CDR3 region: CASSYSGSSGNTIYF. CDR3 bases: TGTGCCAGCAGTTACTCAGGTAGCTCTGGAAACACCATATATTTT.

J is TRBJ1-2 and V is TRBV14; D is perhaps TRBD1 (5 bases). V lost 4 bases, J lost 0 bases, and 12 bases lay in between. CDR1 and CDR2 from the germline V gene are SGHDN and FVKESK. CDR3 length: 15 residues. The CDR3 DNA reads TGTGCCAGCAGCCCCCAGACAGTCTCTAACTATGGCTACACCTTC. Translated, it gives CASSPQTVSNYGYTF.

The chain is built from TRBV2 and TRBJ2-3; D is unresolved. Trimming took 7 bases from V and 4 from J, leaving 9 bases between them. The CDR3 runs 12 residues. Germline CDR1 reads SNHLY; CDR2 reads FYNNEI. DNA of the CDR3: TGTGCCAGCACCTCGTCGGCAGATACGCAGTATTTT. Protein: CASTSSADTQYF. Filled out from reference TRBV2 and TRBJ2-3, the complete variable domain reads EPEVTQTPSHQVTQMGQEVILRCVPISNHLYFYWYRQILGQKVEFLVSFYNNEISEKSEIFDDQFSVERPDGSNFTLKIRSTKLEDSAMYFCASTSSADTQYFGPGTRLTVL.

The chain employs TRBV19 and TRBJ1-2; 10 positions match TRBD1. V lost 3 bases, J lost 7 bases, and 8 bases stayed unmatched. Germline lookup yields CDR1 LNHDA and CDR2 SQIVND (reference sequence). The CDR3 runs 15 residues. In DNA form, the CDR3 reads TGTGCCAGTAGTATGGGGGACAGGGGCTTCTTTGGCTACACCTTC. Amino acids: CASSMGDRGFFGYTF.